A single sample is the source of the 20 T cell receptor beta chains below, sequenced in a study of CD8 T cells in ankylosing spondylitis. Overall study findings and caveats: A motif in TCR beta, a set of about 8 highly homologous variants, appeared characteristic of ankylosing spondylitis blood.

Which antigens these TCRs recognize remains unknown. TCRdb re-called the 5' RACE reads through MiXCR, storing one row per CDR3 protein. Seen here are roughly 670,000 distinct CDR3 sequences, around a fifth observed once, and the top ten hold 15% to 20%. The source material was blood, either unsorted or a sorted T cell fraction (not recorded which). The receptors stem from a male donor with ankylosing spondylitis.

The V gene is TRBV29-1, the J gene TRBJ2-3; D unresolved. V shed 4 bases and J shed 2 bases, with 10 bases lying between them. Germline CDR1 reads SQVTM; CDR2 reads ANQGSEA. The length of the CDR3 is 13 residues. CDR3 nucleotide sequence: TGCAGCGTTGCGGCTTGGGCCACAGATACGCAGTATTTT. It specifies CSVAAWATDTQYF.

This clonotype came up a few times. The CDR3 DNA follows: TGTGCCAGCAGCCGAGACACGAGCACAGATACGCAGTATTTT. It yields the protein CASSRDTSTDTQYF. This rearrangement joins TRBV11-1 to TRBJ2-3; D remains unclear. The CDR3 spans 14 residues. Germline lookup yields CDR1 SGHAT and CDR2 FQDESV (reference sequence). The V end lost 5 bases, the J end lost 0 bases, and 9 bases lay between the germline ends.

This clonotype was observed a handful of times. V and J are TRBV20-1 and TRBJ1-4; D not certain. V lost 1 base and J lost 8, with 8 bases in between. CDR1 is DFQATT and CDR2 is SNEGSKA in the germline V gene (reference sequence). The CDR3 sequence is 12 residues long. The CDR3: CSARGSAEKLFF. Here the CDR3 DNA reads TGCAGTGCTAGAGGGTCGGCAGAAAAACTGTTTTTT.

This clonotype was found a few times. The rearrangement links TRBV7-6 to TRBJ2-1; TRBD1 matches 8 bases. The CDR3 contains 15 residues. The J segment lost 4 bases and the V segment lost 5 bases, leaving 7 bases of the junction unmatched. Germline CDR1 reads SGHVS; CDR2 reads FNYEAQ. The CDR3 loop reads CASSQDRVAYNEQFF. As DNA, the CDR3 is TGTGCCAGCAGCCAGGACAGGGTTGCGTACAATGAGCAGTTCTTC.

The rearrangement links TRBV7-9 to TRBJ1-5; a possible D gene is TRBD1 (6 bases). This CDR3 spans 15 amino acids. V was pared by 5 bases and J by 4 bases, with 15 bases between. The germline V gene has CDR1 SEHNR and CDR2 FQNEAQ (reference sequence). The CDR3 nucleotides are TGTGCCAGCAGCCCCGGGACAAGCCCTAATCAGCCCCAGCATTTT. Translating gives CASSPGTSPNQPQHF.

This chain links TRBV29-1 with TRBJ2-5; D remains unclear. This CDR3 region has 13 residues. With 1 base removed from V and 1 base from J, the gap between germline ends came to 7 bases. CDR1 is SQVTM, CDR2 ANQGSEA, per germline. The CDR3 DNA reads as TGCAGCGTTGAAGTAGGGCTCCAAGAGACCCAGTACTTC. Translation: CSVEVGLQETQYF.

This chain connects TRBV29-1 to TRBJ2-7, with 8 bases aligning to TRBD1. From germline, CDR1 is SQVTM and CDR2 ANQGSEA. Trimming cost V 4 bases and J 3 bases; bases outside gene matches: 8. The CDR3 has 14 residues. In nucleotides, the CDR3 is TGCAGCGTTGGGAGGGGACAGGTGATCTACGAGCAGTACTTC. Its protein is CSVGRGQVIYEQYF.

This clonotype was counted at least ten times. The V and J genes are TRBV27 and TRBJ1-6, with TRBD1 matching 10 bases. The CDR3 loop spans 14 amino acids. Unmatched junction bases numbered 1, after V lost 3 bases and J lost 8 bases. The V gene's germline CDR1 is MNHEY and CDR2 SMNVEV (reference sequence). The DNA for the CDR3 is TGTGCCAGCAGTTTTGGGACAGGGGATTCACCCCTCCACTTT. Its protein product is CASSFGTGDSPLHF.

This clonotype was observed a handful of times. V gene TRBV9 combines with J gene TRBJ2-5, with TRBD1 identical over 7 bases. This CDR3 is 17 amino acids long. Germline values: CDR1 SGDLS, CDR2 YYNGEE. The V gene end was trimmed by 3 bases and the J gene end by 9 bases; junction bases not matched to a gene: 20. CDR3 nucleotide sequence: TGTGCCAGCAGCGCCCGATCCGGGACAGACGATCTCGCGTCCCAGTACTTC. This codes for CASSARSGTDDLASQYF.

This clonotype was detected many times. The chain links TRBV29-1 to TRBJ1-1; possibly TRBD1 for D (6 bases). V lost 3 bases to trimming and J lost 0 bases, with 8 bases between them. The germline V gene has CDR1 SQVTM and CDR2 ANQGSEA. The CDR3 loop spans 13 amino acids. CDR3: CSVDQGMNTEAFF. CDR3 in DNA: TGCAGCGTTGACCAGGGGATGAACACTGAAGCTTTCTTT.

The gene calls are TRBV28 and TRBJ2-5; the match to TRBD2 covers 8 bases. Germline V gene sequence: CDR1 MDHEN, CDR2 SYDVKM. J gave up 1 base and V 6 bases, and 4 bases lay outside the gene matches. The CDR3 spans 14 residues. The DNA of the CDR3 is TGTGCCAGCAGCGTTAGCGGGATCCAAGAGACCCAGTACTTC. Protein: CASSVSGIQETQYF.

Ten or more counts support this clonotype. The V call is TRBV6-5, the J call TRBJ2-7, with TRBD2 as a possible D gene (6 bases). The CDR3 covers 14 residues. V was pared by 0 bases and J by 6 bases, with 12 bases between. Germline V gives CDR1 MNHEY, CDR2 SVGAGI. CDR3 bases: TGTGCCAGCAGTTACTCGAAAGGCGGGGTCGAGCAGTACTTC. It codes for CASSYSKGGVEQYF.

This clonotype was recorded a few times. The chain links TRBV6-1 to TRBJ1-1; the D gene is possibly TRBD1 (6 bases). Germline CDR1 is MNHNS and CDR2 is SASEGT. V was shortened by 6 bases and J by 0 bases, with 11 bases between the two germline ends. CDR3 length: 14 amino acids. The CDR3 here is CASSSNRVNTEAFF. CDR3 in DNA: TGTGCCAGCAGCTCAAACAGGGTGAACACTGAAGCTTTCTTT.

The CDR3, as DNA: TGCGCCAGCAGCCAAGATCCGGGTATAAGGTACGAGCAGTACTTC. It is translated as CASSQDPGIRYEQYF. The rearrangement links TRBV4-1 to TRBJ2-7, with D unclear. This CDR3 region has 15 residues. V was cut by 0 bases and J by 4 bases, with 13 bases left in between. From germline, CDR1 is MGHRA and CDR2 YSYEKL.

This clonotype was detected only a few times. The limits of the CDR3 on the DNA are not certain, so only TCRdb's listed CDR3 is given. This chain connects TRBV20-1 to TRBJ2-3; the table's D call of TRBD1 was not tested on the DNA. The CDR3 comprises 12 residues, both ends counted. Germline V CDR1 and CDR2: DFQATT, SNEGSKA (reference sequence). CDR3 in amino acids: CSARTPGIRSIF.

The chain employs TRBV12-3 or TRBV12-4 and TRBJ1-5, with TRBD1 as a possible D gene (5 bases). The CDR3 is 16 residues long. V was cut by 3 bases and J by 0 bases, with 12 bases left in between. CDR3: CASSFGGVYSNQPQHF. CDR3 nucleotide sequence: TGTGCCAGCAGTTTTGGGGGGGTGTATAGCAATCAGCCCCAGCATTTT.

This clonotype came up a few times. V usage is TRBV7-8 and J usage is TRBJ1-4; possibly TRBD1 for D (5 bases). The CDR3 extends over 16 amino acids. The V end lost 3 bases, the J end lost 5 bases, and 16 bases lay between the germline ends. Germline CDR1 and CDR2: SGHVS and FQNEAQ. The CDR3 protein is CASSFWGVKENEKLFF. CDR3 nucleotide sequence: TGTGCCAGCAGCTTTTGGGGGGTGAAAGAAAATGAAAAACTGTTTTTT. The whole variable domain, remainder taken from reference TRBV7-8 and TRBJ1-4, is GAGVSQSPRYKVAKRGQDVALRCDPISGHVSLFWYQQALGQGPEFLTYFQNEAQLDKSGLPSDRFFAERPEGSVSTLKIQRTQQEDSAVYLCASSFWGVKENEKLFFGSGTQLSVL.

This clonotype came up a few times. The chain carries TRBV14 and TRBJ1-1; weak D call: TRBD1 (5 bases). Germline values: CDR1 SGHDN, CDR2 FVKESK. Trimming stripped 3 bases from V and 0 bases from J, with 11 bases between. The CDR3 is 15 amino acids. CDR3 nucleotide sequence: TGTGCCAGCAGCCAGGCAGGGTACATGAACACTGAAGCTTTCTTT. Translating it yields CASSQAGYMNTEAFF.

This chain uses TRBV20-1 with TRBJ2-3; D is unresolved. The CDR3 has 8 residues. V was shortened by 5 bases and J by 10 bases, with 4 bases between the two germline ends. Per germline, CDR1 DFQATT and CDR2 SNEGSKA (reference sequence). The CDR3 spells CSAGPQYF. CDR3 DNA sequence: TGCAGTGCTGGGCCGCAGTATTTT.

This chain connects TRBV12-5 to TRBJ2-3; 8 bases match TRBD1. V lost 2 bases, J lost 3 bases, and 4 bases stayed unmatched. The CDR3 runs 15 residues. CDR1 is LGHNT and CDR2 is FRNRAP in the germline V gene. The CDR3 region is CASGLRQGSTDTQYF. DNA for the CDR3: TGTGCTAGTGGTTTGAGACAGGGGTCAACAGATACGCAGTATTTT.